This TCR beta chain derives from a study of control samples from healthy donors and cancer patients. Clones were sequenced by immunoSEQ multiplex PCR, and TCRdb holds only the in-frame ones, with some missing. There are around 190,000 clones in the sample; roughly 90% occur only once, and roughly 1.5% lies in the top ten. Unmatched junction bases numbered 7, after V lost 2 bases and J lost 5 bases. Per the germline V gene, CDR1 is MNHEY and CDR2 is SMNVEV (reference sequence). The CDR3 covers 16 residues. This clonotype was sampled from a woman in her forties or fifties in good health. The specimen was blood. The rearrangement uses TRBV27 and TRBJ1-4; 8 bases agree with TRBD1. CDR3 residues: CASSLRGDRLNEKLFF. CDR3 in DNA: TGTGCCAGCAGTTTAAGGGGGGACAGGCTCAATGAAAAACTGTTTTTT.